Detailed here is one T cell receptor beta chain. This clonotype was seen more than once but under ten times. It has no known antigen specificity. No qualities accompany the bases; no much larger clone lies one base away. These data originate in a study of T-cell reconstitution after alpha-beta-depleted transplantation in children (dated by TCRdb to 2015 to 2016). Regarding the study in general: Using TCR repertoire profiling, the study quantitatively followed how T-cell immune reconstitution unfolded in children after TCRalphabeta/CD19-depleted allogeneic hematopoietic cell transplantation.

In light of the paper, this sample's treatment or condition label describes: allogeneic hematopoietic cell transplantation with graft depleted of TCRalphabeta T cells and CD19 B cells. The transplant recipients were children given TCRalphabeta/CD19-depleted allogeneic hematopoietic cell grafts. Points the paper makes about the study in general: The apparently early recovery of alphabetaT-cell counts about two months after transplant reportedly depended on only several hundred rapidly expanded clones that came from non-depleted graft cells. In some patients, the high TCRbeta diversity seen at day 60 was put down to recipient T cells and intrathymic progenitors that had survived conditioning. Over the following months the frequencies of hyperexpanded clones went down, and after one year T-cell counts and TCRbeta diversity were mostly credited to newly produced T cells.

From cysteine to phenylalanine, the CDR3 is 15 amino acids long. Only the CDR3 DNA is retained, 45 bases long and in frame from the first base. A distance of 13 bases separates the germline ends of V and J, which lose 3 bases and 4 bases respectively. The protocol used for the library was PCR. Sequencing relied on an Illumina HiSeq 2500. TCR libraries were prepared with molecular barcoding, using unique molecular identifiers to normalize TCRbeta repertoire quantification. The public reads were run again by TCRdb, first through fastp at Q25 and then through MiXCR, and only productive beta chains were kept. Here each entry gathers all rows of one CDR3 protein and keeps the most common genes and DNA. The sample has around 450,000 distinct CDR3 sequences on record, roughly 43% of them singletons. The top ten clones comprise roughly a quarter of the sample.

The chain employs TRBV12-3 or TRBV12-4 and TRBJ1-3; the D gene is not confidently resolved. This material consisted of PBMCs, taken before TCRalphabeta/CD19-depleted stem cell transplant. The sequence came from a girl under 10 years old with aplastic anemia, due to receive a stem cell transplant. CDR3 sequence: CASSLTNNPGNTIYF. At the DNA level, the sequence is TGTGCCAGCAGTTTGACCAATAACCCAGGAAACACCATATATTTT.